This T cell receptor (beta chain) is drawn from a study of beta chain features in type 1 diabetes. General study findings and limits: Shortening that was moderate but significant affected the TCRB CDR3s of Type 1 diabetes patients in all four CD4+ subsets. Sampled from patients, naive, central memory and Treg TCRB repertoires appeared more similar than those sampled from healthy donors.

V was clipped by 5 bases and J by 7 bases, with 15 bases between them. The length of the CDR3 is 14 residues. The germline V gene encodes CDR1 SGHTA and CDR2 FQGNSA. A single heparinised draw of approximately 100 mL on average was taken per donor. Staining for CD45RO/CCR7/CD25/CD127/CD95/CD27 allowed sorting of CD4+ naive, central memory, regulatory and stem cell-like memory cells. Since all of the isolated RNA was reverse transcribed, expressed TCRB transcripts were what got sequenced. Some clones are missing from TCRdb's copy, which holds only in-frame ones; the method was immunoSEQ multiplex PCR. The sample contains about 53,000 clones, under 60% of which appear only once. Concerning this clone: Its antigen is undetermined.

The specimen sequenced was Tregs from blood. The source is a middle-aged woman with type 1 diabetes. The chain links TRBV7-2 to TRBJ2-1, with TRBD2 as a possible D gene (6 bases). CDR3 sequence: CASSAGLPTNEQFF. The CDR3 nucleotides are TGTGCCAGCAGCGCGGGACTTCCCACTAATGAGCAGTTCTTC. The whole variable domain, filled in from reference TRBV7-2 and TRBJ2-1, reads GAGVSQSPSNKVTEKGKDVELRCDPISGHTALYWYRQSLGQGLEFLIYFQGNSAPDKSGLPSDRFSAERTGGSVSTLTIQRTQQEDSAVYLCASSAGLPTNEQFFGPGTRLTVL.